This T cell receptor beta chain originates from a study of blood T cell repertoires in COVID-19. As for the study in general: From T cells, B-cell-depleted T cells, or PBMCs came the material, which was cDNA or gDNA.

Germline V CDR1 and CDR2: KGHSH, LQKENI. The CDR3 is made up of 16 amino acids. The trim removed 6 bases at V and 7 bases at J, leaving 9 bases unmatched. In the original processing: It was from reference gene primer amplification that nucleated cell counts were estimated. Method: immunoSEQ multiplex PCR; TCRdb's copy keeps in-frame clones and lacks some. That table gives V, J and clone size, and the DNA gave D and trimming. Among a few hundred thousand clones listed, 88% were seen once. During active infection, Seattle patients enrolled and were then monitored through disease. This TCR was recovered from a woman in her twenties or thirties with COVID-19, enrolled during active disease. V usage is TRBV18 and J usage is TRBJ1-4, with 12 bases fitting TRBD1. Sequenced: peripheral blood. CDR3 in amino acids: CASSLGQGAFGEKLFF. For the CDR3, the DNA is TGTGCCAGCTCCCTGGGACAGGGGGCTTTCGGTGAAAAACTGTTTTTT.